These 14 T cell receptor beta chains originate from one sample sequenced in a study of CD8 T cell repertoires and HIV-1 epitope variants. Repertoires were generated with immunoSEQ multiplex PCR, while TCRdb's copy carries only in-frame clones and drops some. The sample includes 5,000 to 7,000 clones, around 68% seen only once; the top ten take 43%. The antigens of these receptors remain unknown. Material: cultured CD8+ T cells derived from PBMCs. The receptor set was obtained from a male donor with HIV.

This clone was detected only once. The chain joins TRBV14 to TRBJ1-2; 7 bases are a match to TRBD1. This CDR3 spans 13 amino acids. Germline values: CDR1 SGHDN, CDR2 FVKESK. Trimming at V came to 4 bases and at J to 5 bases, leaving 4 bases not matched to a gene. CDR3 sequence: CASSPLTGYGYTF. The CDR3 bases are TGTGCCAGCAGCCCTCTGACAGGGTATGGCTACACCTTC. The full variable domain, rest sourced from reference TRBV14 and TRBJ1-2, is EAGVTQFPSHSVIEKGQTVTLRCDPISGHDNLYWYRRVMGKEIKFLLHFVKESKQDESGMPNNRFLAERTGGTYSTLKVQPAELEDSGVYFCASSPLTGYGYTFGSGTRLTVV.

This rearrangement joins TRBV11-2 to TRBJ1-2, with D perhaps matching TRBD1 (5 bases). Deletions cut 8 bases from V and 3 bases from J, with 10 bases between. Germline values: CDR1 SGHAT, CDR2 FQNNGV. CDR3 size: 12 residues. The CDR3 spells CASGRDDYGYTF. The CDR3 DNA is TGTGCCAGCGGCAGGGACGACTATGGCTACACCTTC.

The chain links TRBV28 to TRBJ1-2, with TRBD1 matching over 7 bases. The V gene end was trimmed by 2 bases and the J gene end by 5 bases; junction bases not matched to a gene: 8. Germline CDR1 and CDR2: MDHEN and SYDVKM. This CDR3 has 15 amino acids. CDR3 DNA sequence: TGTGCCAGCAGTTTAACAGGGGTAATACAGTATGGCTACACCTTC. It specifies CASSLTGVIQYGYTF.

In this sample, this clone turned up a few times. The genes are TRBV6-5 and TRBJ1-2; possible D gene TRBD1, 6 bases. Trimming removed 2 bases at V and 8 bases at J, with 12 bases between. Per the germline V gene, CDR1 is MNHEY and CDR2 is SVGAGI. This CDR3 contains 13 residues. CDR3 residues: CASSYGGGGGYTF. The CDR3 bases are TGTGCCAGCAGTTACGGGGGGGGCGGAGGCTACACCTTC.

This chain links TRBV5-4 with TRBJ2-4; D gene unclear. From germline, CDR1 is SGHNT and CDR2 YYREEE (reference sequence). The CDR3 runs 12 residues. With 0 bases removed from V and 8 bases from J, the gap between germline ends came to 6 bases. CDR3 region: CASSLGRDIQYF. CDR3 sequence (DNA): TGTGCCAGCAGCTTGGGGAGAGACATTCAGTACTTC.

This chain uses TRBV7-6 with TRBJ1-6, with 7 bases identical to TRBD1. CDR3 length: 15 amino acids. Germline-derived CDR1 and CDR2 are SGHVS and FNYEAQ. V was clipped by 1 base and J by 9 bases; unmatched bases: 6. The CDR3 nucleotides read TGTGCCAGCAGCTTAGGGGAGGGGGCCAGTTCACCCCTCCACTTT. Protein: CASSLGEGASSPLHF.

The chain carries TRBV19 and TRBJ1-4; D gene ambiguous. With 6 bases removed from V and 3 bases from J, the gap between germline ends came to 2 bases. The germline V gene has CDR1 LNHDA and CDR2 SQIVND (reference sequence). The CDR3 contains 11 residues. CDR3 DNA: TGTGCCAGTAGCCCTAATGAAAAACTGTTTTTT. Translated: CASSPNEKLFF.

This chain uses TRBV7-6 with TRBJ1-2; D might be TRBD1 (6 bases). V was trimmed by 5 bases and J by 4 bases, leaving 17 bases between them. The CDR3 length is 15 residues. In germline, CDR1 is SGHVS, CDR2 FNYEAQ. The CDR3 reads CASSDSEGVGYGYTF. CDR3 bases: TGTGCCAGCAGCGACTCGGAGGGGGTCGGCTATGGCTACACCTTC.

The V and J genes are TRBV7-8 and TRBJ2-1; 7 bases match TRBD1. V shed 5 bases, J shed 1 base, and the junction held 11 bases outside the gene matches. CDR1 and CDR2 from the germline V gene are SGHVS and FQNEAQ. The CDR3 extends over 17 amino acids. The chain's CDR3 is CASSDHPGTASYNEQFF. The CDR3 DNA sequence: TGTGCCAGCAGCGATCACCCCGGGACAGCATCCTACAATGAGCAGTTCTTC.

The CDR3 nucleotides read TGTGCCAGCAGCTTAGTAATCGGCAGGTCCTCCTACAATGAGCAGTTCTTC. The encoded protein is CASSLVIGRSSYNEQFF. The chain links TRBV7-8 to TRBJ2-1; D ambiguous. The germline CDR1 and CDR2 sequences are SGHVS and FQNEAQ. This CDR3 is 17 amino acids long. The V end was cut by 1 base, the J end by 0 bases, with 13 bases between.

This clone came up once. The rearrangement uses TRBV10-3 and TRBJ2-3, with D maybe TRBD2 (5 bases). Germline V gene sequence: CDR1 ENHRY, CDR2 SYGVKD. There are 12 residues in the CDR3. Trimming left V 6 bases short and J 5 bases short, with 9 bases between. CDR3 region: CAISNGVDTQYF. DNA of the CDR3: TGTGCCATCAGCAACGGGGTAGATACGCAGTATTTT.

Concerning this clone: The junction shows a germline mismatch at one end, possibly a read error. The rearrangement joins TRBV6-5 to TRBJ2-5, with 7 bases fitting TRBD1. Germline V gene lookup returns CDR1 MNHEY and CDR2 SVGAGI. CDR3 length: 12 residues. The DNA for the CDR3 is TGTGCCAGCAGTTCCCTCGACAGGGTACTCAACTTC. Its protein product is CASSSLDRVLNF.

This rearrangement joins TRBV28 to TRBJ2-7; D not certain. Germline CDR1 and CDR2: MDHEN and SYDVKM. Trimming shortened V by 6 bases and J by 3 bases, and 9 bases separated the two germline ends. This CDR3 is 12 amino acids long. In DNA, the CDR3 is TGTGCCAGCAGCCCCTTGGTCTACGAGCAGTACTTC. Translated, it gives CASSPLVYEQYF.

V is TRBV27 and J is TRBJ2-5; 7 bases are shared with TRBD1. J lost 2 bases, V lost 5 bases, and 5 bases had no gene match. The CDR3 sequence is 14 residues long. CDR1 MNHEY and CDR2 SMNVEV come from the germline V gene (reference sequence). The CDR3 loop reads CASSRQGRQETQYF. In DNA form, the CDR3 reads TGTGCCAGCAGTCGACAGGGCCGACAAGAGACCCAGTACTTC.